These 10 T cell receptor beta chains share one sample of origin, sequenced in a study of CXCR3-negative and CXCR3-positive naive CD8 T cells (dated 2019 in TCRdb). The investigation overall reported the following: Compared with CXCR3-negative naive cells, CXCR3-positive naive cells had TRB CDR3s with higher hydrophobicity (lower Kidera factor 4), lower energy, and higher strength and volume indices.

Sequenced on a NextSeq 550. The Human TCR Profiling Kit (MiLaboratory) was used to prepare UMI-labeled 5' RACE TRB cDNA libraries. TCRdb reprocessed the public reads and reports one entry per CDR3 protein sequence, without DNA. The sample's table covers some 8,400 distinct CDR3 sequences. The ten top clones hold 1.5% to 2.5% of the sample. The antigens for these receptors are not known. Specimen: naive CXCR3+ CD8+ T cells from blood. The cell subset or site tag for this specimen amounts to: CD45RO-CCR7+CD27+CD95- naive CD8+ T cells expressing CXCR3 (TNR3+). The receptors were sampled from a human donor in good health. Some clones in this sample may be carry-over from other donors' samples.

The chain combines TRBV11-1 with TRBJ1-1; absent DNA, TCRdb's TRBD1 call cannot be checked. This CDR3 region has 13 residues. CDR1 SGHAT and CDR2 FQDESV come from the germline V gene (reference sequence). Here the CDR3 reads CASLGGERVEAFF.

This chain links TRBV25-1 with TRBJ2-5. The CDR3 runs 12 residues. Germline V gives CDR1 MGHDK, CDR2 SYGVNS. The CDR3 loop reads CAQDARQETQYF.

V is TRBV29-1 and J is TRBJ2-3; there is no DNA to check the TCRdb D call of TRBD2. There are 13 residues in the CDR3. Per germline, CDR1 SQVTM and CDR2 ANQGSEA. This CDR3 reads CSAWTSGKDTQYF.

Its frequency marks this clonotype as medium-sized. This chain uses TRBV29-1 with TRBJ2-2; the TRBD1 assignment by TCRdb is unverifiable without DNA. This CDR3 spans 14 amino acids. The V gene's germline CDR1 is SQVTM and CDR2 ANQGSEA. CDR3 protein: CSVDVGAIGGELFF.

V and J are TRBV6-5 and TRBJ2-7. Germline CDR1 and CDR2: MNHEY and SVGAGI. CDR3 length equals 14 residues. The CDR3 here is CASSYSDTAYEQYF.

This rearrangement joins TRBV7-7 to TRBJ1-1. The CDR3 contains 13 residues. From germline, CDR1 is SSHAT and CDR2 FNYEAQ (reference sequence). The CDR3 region is CASSSSLNTEAFF.

The CDR3 protein is CASSFPTDTQYF. The V and J genes are TRBV5-4 and TRBJ2-3. The CDR3 is 12 amino acids. From germline, CDR1 is SGHNT and CDR2 YYREEE (reference sequence).

The V gene is TRBV29-1, the J gene TRBJ2-6. The germline V gene encodes CDR1 SQVTM and CDR2 ANQGSEA. The CDR3 is made up of 15 amino acids. Here the CDR3 reads CSVDEAFAGANVLTF.

V gene TRBV28 combines with J gene TRBJ2-2. This CDR3 contains 11 residues. CDR1 is MDHEN, CDR2 SYDVKM, per germline. The chain's CDR3 is CASSKLRELFF.

The chain carries TRBV7-6 and TRBJ2-1; TCRdb lists TRBD2, though no DNA is available to test this call. The CDR3 totals 16 residues. Germline V gene lookup returns CDR1 SGHVS and CDR2 FNYEAQ. The CDR3 here is CASSPRTSGVRNEQFF.